These 3 T cell receptor beta chains were all obtained from the same sample, sequenced in a study of technical replicates of blood from a handful of donors. Here immunoSEQ multiplex PCR was the method, and the copy in TCRdb shows in-frame clones only, minus some. Here the sample spans some 83,000 clones, 85% to 95% being singletons. Sequenced sample: T cells isolated from PBMCs. Receptors originate from a human donor in good health.

The chain joins TRBV10-2 to TRBJ1-1; D not resolved. The germline CDR1 and CDR2 sequences are WSHSY and SAAADI. The length of the CDR3 is 9 residues. V shed 8 bases and J shed 10 bases, with 8 bases lying between them. CDR3 loop: CASPEGAFF. Here the CDR3 DNA reads TGCGCCAGCCCCGAGGGAGCTTTCTTT.

The chain couples TRBV29-1 to TRBJ1-3, with D unclear. V was pared by 4 bases and J by 4 bases, with 5 bases between. Germline V lookup: CDR1 SQVTM, CDR2 ANQGSEA. The CDR3 is 11 residues long. In DNA form, the CDR3 reads TGCAGCGTTGTGCGGGGAAACACCATATATTTT. Translated: CSVVRGNTIYF.

This clone was picked up one time. The gene calls are TRBV5-1 and TRBJ2-4; 7 positions agree with TRBD1. The CDR3 loop spans 13 amino acids. From germline, CDR1 is SGHRS and CDR2 YFSETQ. V dropped 4 bases and J dropped 5; count of bases not matched to a gene: 3. CDR3 sequence (DNA): TGCGCCAGCAGCCCGGGGACAGAAAACATTCAGTACTTC. Its translation: CASSPGTENIQYF.